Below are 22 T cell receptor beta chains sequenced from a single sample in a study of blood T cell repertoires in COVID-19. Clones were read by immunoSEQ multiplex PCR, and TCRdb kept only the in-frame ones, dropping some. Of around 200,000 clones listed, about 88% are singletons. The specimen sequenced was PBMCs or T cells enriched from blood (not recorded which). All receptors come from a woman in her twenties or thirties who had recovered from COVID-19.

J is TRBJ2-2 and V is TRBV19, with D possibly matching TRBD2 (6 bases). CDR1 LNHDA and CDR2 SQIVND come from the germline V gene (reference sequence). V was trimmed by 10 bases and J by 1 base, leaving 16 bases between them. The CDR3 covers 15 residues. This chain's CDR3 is CATRWRDGNTGELFF. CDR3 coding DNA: TGTGCCACCCGGTGGCGGGACGGGAACACCGGGGAGCTGTTTTTT.

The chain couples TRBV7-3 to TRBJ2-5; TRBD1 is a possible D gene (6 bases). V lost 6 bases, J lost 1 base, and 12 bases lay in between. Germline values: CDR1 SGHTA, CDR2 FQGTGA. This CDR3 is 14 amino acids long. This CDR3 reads CASSLTGIQETQYF. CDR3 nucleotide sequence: TGTGCCAGCAGTCTTACAGGGATCCAAGAGACCCAGTACTTC.

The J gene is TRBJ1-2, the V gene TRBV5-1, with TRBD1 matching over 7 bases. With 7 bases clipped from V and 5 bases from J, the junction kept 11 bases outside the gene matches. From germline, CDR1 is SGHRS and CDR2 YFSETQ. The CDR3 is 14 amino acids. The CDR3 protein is CASSIRQGTYGYTF. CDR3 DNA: TGCGCCAGCTCCATTCGACAGGGAACGTATGGCTACACCTTC.

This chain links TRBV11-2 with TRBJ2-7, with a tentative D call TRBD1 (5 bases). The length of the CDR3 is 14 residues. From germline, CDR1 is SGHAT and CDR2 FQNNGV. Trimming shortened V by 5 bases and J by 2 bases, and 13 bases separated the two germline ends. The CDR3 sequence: CASSGPGLPYEQYF. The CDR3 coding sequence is TGTGCCAGCAGCGGACCAGGGCTACCCTACGAGCAGTACTTC.

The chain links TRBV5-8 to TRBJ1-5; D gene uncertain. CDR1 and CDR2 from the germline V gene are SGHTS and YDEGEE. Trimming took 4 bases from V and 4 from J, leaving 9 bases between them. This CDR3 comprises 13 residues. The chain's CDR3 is CASSHDKNQPQHF. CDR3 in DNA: TGTGCCAGCAGCCATGACAAGAATCAGCCCCAGCATTTT.

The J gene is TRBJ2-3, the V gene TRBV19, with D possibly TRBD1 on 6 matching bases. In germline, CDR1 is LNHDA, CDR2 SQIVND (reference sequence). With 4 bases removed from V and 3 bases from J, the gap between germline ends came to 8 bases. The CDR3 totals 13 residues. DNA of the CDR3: TGTGCCAGTAGTACACAGGGTACAGATACGCAGTATTTT. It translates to CASSTQGTDTQYF.

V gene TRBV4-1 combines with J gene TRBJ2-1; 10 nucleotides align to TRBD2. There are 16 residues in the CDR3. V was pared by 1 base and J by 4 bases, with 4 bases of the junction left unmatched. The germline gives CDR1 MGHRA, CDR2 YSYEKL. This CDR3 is CASSQGGSGGYNEQFF. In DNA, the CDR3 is TGCGCCAGCAGCCAAGGAGGTAGCGGGGGGTACAATGAGCAGTTCTTC.

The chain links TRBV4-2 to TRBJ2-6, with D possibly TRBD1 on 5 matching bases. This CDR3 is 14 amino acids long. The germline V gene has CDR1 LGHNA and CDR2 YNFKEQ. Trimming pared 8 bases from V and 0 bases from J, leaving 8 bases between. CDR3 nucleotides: TGTGCCAGCGACAGTTTCTCTGGGGCCAACGTCCTGACTTTC. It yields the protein CASDSFSGANVLTF.

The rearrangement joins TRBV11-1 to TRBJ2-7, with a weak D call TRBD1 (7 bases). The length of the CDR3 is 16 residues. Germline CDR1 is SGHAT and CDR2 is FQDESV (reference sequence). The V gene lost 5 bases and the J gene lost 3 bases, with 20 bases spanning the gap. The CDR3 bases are TGTGCCAGCAGCGCTCACCTTAGCAGGGGGGACTACGAGCAGTACTTC. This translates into CASSAHLSRGDYEQYF.

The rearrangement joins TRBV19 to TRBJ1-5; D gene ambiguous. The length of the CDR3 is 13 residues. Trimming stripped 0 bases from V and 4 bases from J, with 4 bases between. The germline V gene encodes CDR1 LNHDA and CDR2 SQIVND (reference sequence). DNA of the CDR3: TGTGCCAGTAGTATAGATCCAAATCAGCCCCAGCATTTT. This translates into CASSIDPNQPQHF.

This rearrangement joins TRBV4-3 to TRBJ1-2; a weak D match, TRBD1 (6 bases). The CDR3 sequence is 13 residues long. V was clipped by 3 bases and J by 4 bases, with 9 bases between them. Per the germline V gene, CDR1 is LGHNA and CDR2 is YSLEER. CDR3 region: CASSQGAAYGYTF. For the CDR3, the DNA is TGCGCCAGCAGCCAGGGGGCGGCCTATGGCTACACCTTC.

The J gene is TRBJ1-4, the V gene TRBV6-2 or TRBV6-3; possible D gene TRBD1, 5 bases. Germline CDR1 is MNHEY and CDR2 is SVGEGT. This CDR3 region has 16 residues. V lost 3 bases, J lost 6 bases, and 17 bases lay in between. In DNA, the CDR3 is TGTGCCAGCAGTTATCTTCGGAGGGGATCGGATGAAAAACTGTTTTTT. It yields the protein CASSYLRRGSDEKLFF.

Here the CDR3 reads CASSTGQDNEKLFF. The CDR3 DNA reads as TGTGCCAGCAGTACAGGTCAGGATAATGAAAAACTGTTTTTT. V is TRBV6-2 or TRBV6-3 and J is TRBJ1-4, with D possibly matching TRBD1 (5 bases). CDR1 MNHEY and CDR2 SVGEGT come from the germline V gene. V gave up 5 bases and J gave up 4 bases, with 11 bases separating them. CDR3 size: 14 residues.

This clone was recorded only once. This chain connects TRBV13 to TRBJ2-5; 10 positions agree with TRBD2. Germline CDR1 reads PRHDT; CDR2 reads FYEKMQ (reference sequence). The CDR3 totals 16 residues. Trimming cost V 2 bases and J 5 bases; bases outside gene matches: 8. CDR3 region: CASSLSSGGAVETQYF. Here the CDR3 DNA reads TGTGCCAGCAGCTTAAGCAGCGGGGGGGCGGTGGAGACCCAGTACTTC.

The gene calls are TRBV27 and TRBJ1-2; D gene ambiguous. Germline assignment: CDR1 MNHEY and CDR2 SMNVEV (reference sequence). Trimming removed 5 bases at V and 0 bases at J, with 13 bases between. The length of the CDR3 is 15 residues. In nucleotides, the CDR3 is TGTGCCAGCAGTCCTCGAGGAGGTGCTAACTATGGCTACACCTTC. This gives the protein CASSPRGGANYGYTF.

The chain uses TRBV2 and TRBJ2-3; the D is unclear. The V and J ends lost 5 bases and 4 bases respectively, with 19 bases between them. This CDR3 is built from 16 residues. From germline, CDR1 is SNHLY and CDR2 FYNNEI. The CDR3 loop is CASSSATPSGPDTQYF. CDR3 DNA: TGTGCCAGCAGTAGCGCGACCCCGTCCGGCCCAGATACGCAGTATTTT.

CDR3 coding DNA: TGTGCCAGTAGTAGTATAGGTGGCAGGGGGAATCAGCCCCAGCATTTT. Its protein is CASSSIGGRGNQPQHF. This chain uses TRBV19 with TRBJ1-5, with 7 bases identical to TRBD1. CDR3 length: 16 residues. The germline V gene has CDR1 LNHDA and CDR2 SQIVND (reference sequence). V shed 4 bases, J shed 4 bases, and the junction held 10 bases outside the gene matches.

CDR3 amino acids: CASSQGAGGSGNEQFF. In nucleotides, the CDR3 is TGTGCCAGCAGCCAGGGGGCGGGGGGGTCCGGCAATGAGCAGTTCTTC. The chain joins TRBV5-4 to TRBJ2-1, with D possibly matching TRBD2 (9 bases). CDR1 is SGHNT, CDR2 YYREEE, per germline (reference sequence). The CDR3 contains 16 residues. V lost 4 bases and J lost 6, with 20 bases in between.

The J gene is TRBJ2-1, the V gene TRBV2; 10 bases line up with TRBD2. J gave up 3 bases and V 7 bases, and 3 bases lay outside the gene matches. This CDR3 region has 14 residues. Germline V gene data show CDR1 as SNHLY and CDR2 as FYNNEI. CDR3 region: CASIVAGGYNEQFF. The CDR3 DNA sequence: TGTGCCAGCATCGTAGCGGGGGGCTACAATGAGCAGTTCTTC. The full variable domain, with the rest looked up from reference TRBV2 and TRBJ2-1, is EPEVTQTPSHQVTQMGQEVILRCVPISNHLYFYWYRQILGQKVEFLVSFYNNEISEKSEIFDDQFSVERPDGSNFTLKIRSTKLEDSAMYFCASIVAGGYNEQFFGPGTRLTVL.

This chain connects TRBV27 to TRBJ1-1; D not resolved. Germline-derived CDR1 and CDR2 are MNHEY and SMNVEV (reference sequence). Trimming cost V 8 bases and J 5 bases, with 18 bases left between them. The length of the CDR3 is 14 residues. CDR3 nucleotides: TGTGCCAGCTCACTCCTTAGGTCGGGGACTGAAGCTTTCTTT. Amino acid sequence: CASSLLRSGTEAFF.

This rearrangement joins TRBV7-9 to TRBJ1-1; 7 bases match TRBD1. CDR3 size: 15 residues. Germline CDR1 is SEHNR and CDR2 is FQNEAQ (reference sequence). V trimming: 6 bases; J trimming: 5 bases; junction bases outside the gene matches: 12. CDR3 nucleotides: TGTGCCAGCAGTCCAGGAGGGGGCGAACGAACTGAAGCTTTCTTT. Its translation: CASSPGGGERTEAFF.

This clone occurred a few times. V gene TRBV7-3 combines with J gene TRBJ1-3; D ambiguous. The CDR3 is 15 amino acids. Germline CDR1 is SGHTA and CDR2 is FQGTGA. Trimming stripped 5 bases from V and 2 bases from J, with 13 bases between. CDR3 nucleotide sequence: TGTGCCAGCAGCCTTCCCTGGTCGGCTGGAAACACCATATATTTT. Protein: CASSLPWSAGNTIYF.